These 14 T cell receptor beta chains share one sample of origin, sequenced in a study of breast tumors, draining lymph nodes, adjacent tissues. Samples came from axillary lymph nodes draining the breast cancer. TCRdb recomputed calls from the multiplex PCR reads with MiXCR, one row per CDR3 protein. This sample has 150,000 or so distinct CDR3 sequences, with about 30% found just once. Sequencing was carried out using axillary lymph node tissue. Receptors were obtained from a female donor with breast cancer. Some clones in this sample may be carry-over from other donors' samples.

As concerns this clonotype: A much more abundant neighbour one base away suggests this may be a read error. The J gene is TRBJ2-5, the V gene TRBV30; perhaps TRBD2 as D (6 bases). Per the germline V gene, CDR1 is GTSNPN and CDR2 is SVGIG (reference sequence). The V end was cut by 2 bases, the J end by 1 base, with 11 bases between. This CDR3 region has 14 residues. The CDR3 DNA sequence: TGTGCCTGGAGTCTCGGACTATTCCAAGAGACCCAGTACTTC. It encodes CAWSLGLFQETQYF.

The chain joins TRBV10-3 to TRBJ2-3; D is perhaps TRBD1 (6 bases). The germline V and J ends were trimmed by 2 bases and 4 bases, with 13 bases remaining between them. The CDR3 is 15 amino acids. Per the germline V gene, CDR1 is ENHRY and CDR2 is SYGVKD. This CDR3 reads CAISEEGQGSDTQYF. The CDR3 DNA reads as TGTGCCATCAGTGAGGAGGGGCAGGGGTCAGATACGCAGTATTTT.

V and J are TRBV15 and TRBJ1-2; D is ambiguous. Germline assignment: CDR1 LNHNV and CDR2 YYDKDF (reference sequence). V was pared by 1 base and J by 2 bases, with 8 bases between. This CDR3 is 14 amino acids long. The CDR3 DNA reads TGTGCCACCAGCAGAGTTGGGCAGAACTATGGCTACACCTTC. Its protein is CATSRVGQNYGYTF.

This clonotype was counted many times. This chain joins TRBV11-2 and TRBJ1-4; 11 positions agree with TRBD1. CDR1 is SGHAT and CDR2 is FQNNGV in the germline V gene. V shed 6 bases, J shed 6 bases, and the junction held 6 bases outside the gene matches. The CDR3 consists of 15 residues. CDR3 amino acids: CASRRPGQGDEKLFF. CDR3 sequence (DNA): TGTGCCAGCAGGCGACCGGGACAGGGGGATGAAAAACTGTTTTTT.

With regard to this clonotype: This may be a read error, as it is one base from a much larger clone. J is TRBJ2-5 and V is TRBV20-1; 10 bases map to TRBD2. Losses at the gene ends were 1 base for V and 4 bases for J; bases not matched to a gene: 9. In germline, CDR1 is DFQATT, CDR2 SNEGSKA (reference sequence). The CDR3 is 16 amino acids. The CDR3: CSARVASLAGAETQYF. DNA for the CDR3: TGCAGTGCTAGAGTGGCCTCCCTAGCGGGGGCAGAGACCCAGTACTTC.

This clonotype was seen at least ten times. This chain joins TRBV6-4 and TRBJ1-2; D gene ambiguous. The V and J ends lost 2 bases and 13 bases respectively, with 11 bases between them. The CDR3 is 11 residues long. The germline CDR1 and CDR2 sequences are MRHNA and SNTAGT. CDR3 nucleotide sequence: TGTGCCAGCAGTGACGATGGTGAGGGCACCTTC. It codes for CASSDDGEGTF.

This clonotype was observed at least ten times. This CDR3 is CASSRDSQYGYTF. The CDR3 nucleotides are TGTGCCAGCAGCCGGGACAGTCAGTATGGCTACACCTTC. The chain is built from TRBV9 and TRBJ1-2; TRBD1 aligns across 7 bases. V lost 4 bases and J lost 5; bases outside the gene matches: 5. CDR1 SGDLS and CDR2 YYNGEE come from the germline V gene. This CDR3 contains 13 residues.

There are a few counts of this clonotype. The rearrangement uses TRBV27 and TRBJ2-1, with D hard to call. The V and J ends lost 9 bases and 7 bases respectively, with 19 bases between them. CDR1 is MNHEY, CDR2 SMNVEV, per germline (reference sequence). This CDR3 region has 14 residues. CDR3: CASRPSRVRNEQFF. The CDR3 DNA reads TGTGCCAGTCGCCCTAGTAGGGTGAGAAATGAGCAGTTCTTC.

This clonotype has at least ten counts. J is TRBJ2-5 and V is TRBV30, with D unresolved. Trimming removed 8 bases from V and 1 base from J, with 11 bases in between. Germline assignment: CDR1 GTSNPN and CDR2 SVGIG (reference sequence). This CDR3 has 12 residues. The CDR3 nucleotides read TGTGCCCCATGGATCTGCCAAGAGACCCAGTACTTC. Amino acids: CAPWICQETQYF. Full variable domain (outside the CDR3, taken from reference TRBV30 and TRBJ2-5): SQTIHQWPATLVQPVGSPLSLECTVEGTSNPNLYWYRQAAGRGLQLLFYSVGIGQISSEVPQNLSASRPQDRQFILSSKKLLLSDSGFYLCAPWICQETQYFGPGTRLLVL.

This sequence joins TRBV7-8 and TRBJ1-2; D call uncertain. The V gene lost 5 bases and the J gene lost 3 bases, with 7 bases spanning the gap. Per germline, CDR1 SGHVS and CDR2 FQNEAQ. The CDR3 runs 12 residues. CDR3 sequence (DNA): TGTGCCAGCAGCATAGGATACTATGGCTACACCTTC. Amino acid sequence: CASSIGYYGYTF. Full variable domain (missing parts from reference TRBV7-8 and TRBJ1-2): GAGVSQSPRYKVAKRGQDVALRCDPISGHVSLFWYQQALGQGPEFLTYFQNEAQLDKSGLPSDRFFAERPEGSVSTLKIQRTQQEDSAVYLCASSIGYYGYTFGSGTRLTVV.

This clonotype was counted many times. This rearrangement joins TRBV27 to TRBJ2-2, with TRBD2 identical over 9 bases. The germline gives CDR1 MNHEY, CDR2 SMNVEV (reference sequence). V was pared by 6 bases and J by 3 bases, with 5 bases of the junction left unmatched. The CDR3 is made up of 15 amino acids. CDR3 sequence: CASSSSGAYTGELFF. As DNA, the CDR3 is TGTGCCAGCAGCTCTAGCGGGGCGTACACCGGGGAGCTGTTTTTT.

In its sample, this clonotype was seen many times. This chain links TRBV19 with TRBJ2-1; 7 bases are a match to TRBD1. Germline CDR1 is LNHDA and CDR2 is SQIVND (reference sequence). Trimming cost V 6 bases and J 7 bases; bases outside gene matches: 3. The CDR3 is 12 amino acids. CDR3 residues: CASRAQGNEQFF. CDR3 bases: TGTGCCAGTAGGGCACAGGGGAATGAGCAGTTCTTC.

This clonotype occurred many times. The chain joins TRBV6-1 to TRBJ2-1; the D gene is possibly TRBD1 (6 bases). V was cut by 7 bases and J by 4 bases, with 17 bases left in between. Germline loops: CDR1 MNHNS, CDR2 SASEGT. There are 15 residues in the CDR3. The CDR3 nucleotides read TGTGCCAGCATCTTCGGACAGTCTTCATACAATGAGCAGTTCTTC. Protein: CASIFGQSSYNEQFF.

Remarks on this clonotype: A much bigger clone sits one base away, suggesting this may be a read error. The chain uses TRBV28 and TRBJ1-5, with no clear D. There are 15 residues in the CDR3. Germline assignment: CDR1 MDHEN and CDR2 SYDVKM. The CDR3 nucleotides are TGTGCCAGCAGTGGGATACCCTTGGGCAATCGGCCCCAGCATTTT. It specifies CASSGIPLGNRPQHF. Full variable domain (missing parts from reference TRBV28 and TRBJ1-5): DVKVTQSSRYLVKRTGEKVFLECVQDMDHENMFWYRQDPGLGLRLIYFSYDVKMKEKGDIPEGYSVSREKKERFSLILESASTNQTSMYLCASSGIPLGNRPQHFGDGTRLSIL.